A single sample is the source of the 8 T cell receptor beta chains below, sequenced in a study of shared clonotypes between healthy human individuals. Sequenced by immunoSEQ multiplex PCR; TCRdb stores in-frame clones only, minus some. Among around 1.6 million clones listed, around 98% were seen once. Sequenced input: naive CD4+ T cells sorted from blood. The subset: CD45RA+ positively selected. All receptors come from a man aged 25-40 years in good health.

This clone was detected only once. V and J are TRBV18 and TRBJ1-2; D ambiguous. The CDR3 loop spans 12 amino acids. The V gene lost 5 bases and the J gene lost 0 bases, with 4 bases spanning the gap. Per germline, CDR1 KGHSH and CDR2 LQKENI. Written as DNA, the CDR3 is TGTGCCAGCTCAGCTTCTAACTATGGCTACACCTTC. Translation gives CASSASNYGYTF.

The chain couples TRBV9 to TRBJ2-1, with 11 bases that match TRBD2. V lost 3 bases, J lost 7 bases, and 6 bases stayed unmatched. Germline lookup yields CDR1 SGDLS and CDR2 YYNGEE. This CDR3 region has 15 residues. CDR3 amino acids: CASSGTSGSWNEQFF. In DNA, the CDR3 is TGTGCCAGCAGCGGAACTAGCGGGAGTTGGAATGAGCAGTTCTTC.

This rearrangement joins TRBV2 to TRBJ1-3, with D uncertain. CDR1 is SNHLY and CDR2 is FYNNEI in the germline V gene. The CDR3 sequence is 15 residues long. Trimming cost V 6 bases and J 5 bases, with 17 bases left between them. CDR3 DNA: TGTGCCAGCAGGGTATCGGAACTCCGGCGAAACACCATATATTTT. Its translation is CASRVSELRRNTIYF.

The chain employs TRBV28 and TRBJ2-3; D is perhaps TRBD2 (5 bases). CDR1 and CDR2 (germline): MDHEN, SYDVKM. The CDR3 runs to 16 residues. V lost 5 bases and J 0 bases, leaving 15 bases between the germline ends. The CDR3 region has the DNA TGTGCCAGCAGTCAGATGGCGGGCCTTAGCACAGATACGCAGTATTTT. Translation: CASSQMAGLSTDTQYF.

The chain recombines TRBV21-1 with TRBJ1-5. TRBV21-1 constitutes a pseudogene. The CDR3 covers 15 residues. The CDR3 DNA is TGTGCCAGCAGTCCCTTCGGGGAGAGCAATCAGCCCCAGCATTTT. Translation: CASSPFGESNQPQHF.

This clone has a single count. The chain uses TRBV10-3 and TRBJ1-1, with D tentatively TRBD1 (5 bases). This CDR3 is 16 amino acids long. The ends were cut back, 2 bases at V and 8 bases at J, with 21 bases in the middle. Germline V gives CDR1 ENHRY, CDR2 SYGVKD. The CDR3 reads CAISEQQGGWAEEAFF. In DNA form, the CDR3 reads TGTGCCATCAGTGAGCAGCAGGGAGGTTGGGCCGAGGAAGCTTTCTTT.

The chain is built from TRBV4-3 and TRBJ2-1; weak D call: TRBD2 (6 bases). Germline lookup yields CDR1 LGHNA and CDR2 YSLEER. V was clipped by 1 base and J by 0 bases, with 13 bases between them. This CDR3 has 17 residues. The CDR3 loop is CASSQAPGASSYNEQFF. The CDR3 nucleotides are TGCGCCAGCAGCCAAGCCCCGGGAGCGAGCTCCTACAATGAGCAGTTCTTC.

The V gene is TRBV7-2, the J gene TRBJ1-1; no clear D. V lost 4 bases, J lost 0 bases, and 6 bases lay in between. The germline gives CDR1 SGHTA, CDR2 FQGNSA. The CDR3 runs to 13 residues. DNA of the CDR3: TGTGCCAGCAGCTCGGGGATGAACACTGAAGCTTTCTTT. Translation gives CASSSGMNTEAFF.